One and the same sample provided the 10 T cell receptor beta chains below, sequenced in a study of cytomegalovirus exposure and HLA in healthy donors (dated by TCRdb to about 2017). Libraries came from the immunoSEQ multiplex PCR assay. For the multiplex PCR, a mixture combining 60 forward primers for TCR Vbeta segments and 13 reverse primers for TCR Jbeta segments was used. Held by TCRdb, this immuneACCESS table contains in-frame sequences only and omits some clones. Under half of the omission traces to an unresolved V gene where checked; the cause of the rest is unknown. This sample lists some 110,000 clones; around 81% were detected once. Of the sample, 3% to 4% falls within the top ten clones. Sequencing input: PBMCs. These receptors all stem from a woman aged 25 to 39 in good health and CMV-seronegative.

This clone was observed a single time. The chain carries TRBV27 and TRBJ2-5, with no clear D. The CDR3 covers 13 residues. The germline CDR1 and CDR2 sequences are MNHEY and SMNVEV (reference sequence). The V and J ends lost 5 bases and 5 bases respectively, with 12 bases between them. In nucleotides, the CDR3 is TGTGCCAGCAGTGAACTAACTGGGGAGACCCAGTACTTC. Translated: CASSELTGETQYF.

V gene TRBV18 combines with J gene TRBJ1-5, with TRBD1 matching 8 bases. Germline CDR1 and CDR2: KGHSH and LQKENI. V was clipped by 6 bases and J by 1 base; unmatched bases: 5. The CDR3 loop spans 15 amino acids. The DNA for the CDR3 is TGTGCCAGCTCCACGGACAGGGCGAGCAATCAGCCCCAGCATTTT. Translating it yields CASSTDRASNQPQHF.

The chain couples TRBV6-1 to TRBJ2-3; D possibly corresponds to TRBD2 (5 bases). Germline values: CDR1 MNHNS, CDR2 SASEGT. With 6 bases removed from V and 2 bases from J, the gap between germline ends came to 15 bases. The length of the CDR3 is 15 residues. Written as DNA, the CDR3 is TGTGCCAGCAGGAGGGAAAGTTTGACCACAGATACGCAGTATTTT. It translates to CASRRESLTTDTQYF.

This chain connects TRBV27 to TRBJ2-5, with D perhaps TRBD1 (6 bases). The germline V gene has CDR1 MNHEY and CDR2 SMNVEV (reference sequence). V was trimmed by 5 bases and J by 5 bases, leaving 12 bases between them. The CDR3 has 13 residues. The CDR3 nucleotides are TGTGCCAGCAGTCTACAGGGACGGGAGACCCAGTACTTC. Amino acids: CASSLQGRETQYF.

The chain joins TRBV6-6 to TRBJ2-5; D gene unclear. The end of the DNA fits TRBJ2-7 better, so the J call may be wrong. The CDR3 extends over 10 amino acids. CDR1 is MNHNY, CDR2 SVGAGI, per germline (reference sequence). The DNA of the CDR3 is TGTGCCAGTGCGGACTACGAGCAGTACTTC. This codes for CASADYEQYF.

The chain is built from TRBV4-2 and TRBJ2-7; no firm D call. Germline values: CDR1 LGHNA, CDR2 YNFKEQ. The length of the CDR3 is 18 residues. V was trimmed by 1 base and J by 1 base, leaving 20 bases between them. CDR3 sequence reads: CASSQAQLRESGSYEQYF. The CDR3 DNA follows: TGTGCCAGCAGCCAAGCGCAACTCCGAGAATCGGGTTCCTACGAGCAGTACTTC.

The chain uses TRBV18 and TRBJ1-4; the D gene is possibly TRBD1 (5 bases). Germline values: CDR1 KGHSH, CDR2 LQKENI. Trimming removed 3 bases at V and 8 bases at J, with 16 bases between. CDR3 length equals 15 residues. CDR3 sequence (DNA): TGTGCCAGCTCACCTGGTTTCAGGGTCAGAGAAAAACTGTTTTTT. This codes for CASSPGFRVREKLFF.

This chain joins TRBV5-1 and TRBJ2-5; TRBD1 might be the D (7 bases). The CDR3 covers 14 residues. Trimming pared 4 bases from V and 0 bases from J, leaving 10 bases between. CDR1 and CDR2 from the germline V gene are SGHRS and YFSETQ. The CDR3, as DNA: TGCGCCAGCAGCGCGGGGACAGACCAAGAGACCCAGTACTTC. It translates to CASSAGTDQETQYF.

This chain connects TRBV1 to TRBJ2-7; the table's D call TRBD1 went unverified against the DNA. TRBV1 is a pseudogene. This CDR3 is 18 amino acids long. The CDR3 coding sequence is TGCACCAGCAGCCTTCAAACCAATGCAGGGGAGAAGGACTACGAGCAGTACTTC. Translating gives CTSSLQTNAGEKDYEQYF.

V is TRBV6-1 and J is TRBJ2-7, with a possible D match to TRBD1 (5 bases). Trimming removed 5 bases from V and 2 bases from J, with 13 bases in between. The CDR3 extends over 14 amino acids. Per germline, CDR1 MNHNS and CDR2 SASEGT. This chain's CDR3 is CASSPDSRPYEQYF. CDR3 sequence (DNA): TGTGCCAGCAGTCCCGACAGCAGACCCTACGAGCAGTACTTC.